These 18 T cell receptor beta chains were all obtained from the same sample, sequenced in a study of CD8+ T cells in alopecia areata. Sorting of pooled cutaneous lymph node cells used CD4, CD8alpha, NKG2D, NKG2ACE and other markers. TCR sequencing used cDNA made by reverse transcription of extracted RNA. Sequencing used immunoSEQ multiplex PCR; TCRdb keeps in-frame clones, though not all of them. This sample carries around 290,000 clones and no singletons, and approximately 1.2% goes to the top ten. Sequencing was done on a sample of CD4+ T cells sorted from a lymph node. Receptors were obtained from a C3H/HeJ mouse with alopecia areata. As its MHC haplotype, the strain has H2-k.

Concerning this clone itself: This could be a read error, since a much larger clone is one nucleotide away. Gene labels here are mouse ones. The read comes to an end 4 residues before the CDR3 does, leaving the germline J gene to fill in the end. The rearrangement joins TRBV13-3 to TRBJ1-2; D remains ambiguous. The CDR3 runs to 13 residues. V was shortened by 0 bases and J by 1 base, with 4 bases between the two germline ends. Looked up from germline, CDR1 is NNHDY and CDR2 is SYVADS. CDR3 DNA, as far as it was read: TGTGCCAGCAGTGATGTCAAAAACTCC. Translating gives CASSDVKNS. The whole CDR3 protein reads CASSDVKNSDYTF.

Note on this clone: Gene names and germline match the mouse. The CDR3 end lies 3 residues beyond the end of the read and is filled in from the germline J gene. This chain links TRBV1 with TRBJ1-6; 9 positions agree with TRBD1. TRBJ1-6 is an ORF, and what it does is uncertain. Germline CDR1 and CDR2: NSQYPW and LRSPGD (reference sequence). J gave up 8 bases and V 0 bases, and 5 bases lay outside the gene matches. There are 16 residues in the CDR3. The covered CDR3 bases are TGCACCTGCAGTGCAGATGGAGGACAGGGGTATTCGCCC. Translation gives CTCSADGGQGYSP. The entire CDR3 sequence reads CTCSADGGQGYSPLYF.

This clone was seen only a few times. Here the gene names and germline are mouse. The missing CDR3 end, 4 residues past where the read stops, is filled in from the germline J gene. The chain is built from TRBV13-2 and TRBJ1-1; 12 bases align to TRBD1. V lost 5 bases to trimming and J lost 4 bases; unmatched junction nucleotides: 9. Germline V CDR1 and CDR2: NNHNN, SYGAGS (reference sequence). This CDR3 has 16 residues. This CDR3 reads CASGFRDRGQSTEVFF. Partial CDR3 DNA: TGTGCCAGCGGGTTCCGGGACAGGGGGCAAAGCACA.

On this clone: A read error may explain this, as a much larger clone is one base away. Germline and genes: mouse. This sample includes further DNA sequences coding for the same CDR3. This chain's CDR3 is CASSGDSQDTQYF. The CDR3 bases that were read are TGTGCCAGCAGTGGCGACAGCCAAGAC. The chain links TRBV13-1 to TRBJ2-5; D is perhaps TRBD1 (5 bases). Sequencing ends 4 residues short of the CDR3 end; the germline J gene provides the rest. V was cut by 3 bases and J by 2 bases, with 7 bases left in between. Germline V CDR1 and CDR2: NSHNY, SYGAGN. The CDR3 extends over 13 amino acids.

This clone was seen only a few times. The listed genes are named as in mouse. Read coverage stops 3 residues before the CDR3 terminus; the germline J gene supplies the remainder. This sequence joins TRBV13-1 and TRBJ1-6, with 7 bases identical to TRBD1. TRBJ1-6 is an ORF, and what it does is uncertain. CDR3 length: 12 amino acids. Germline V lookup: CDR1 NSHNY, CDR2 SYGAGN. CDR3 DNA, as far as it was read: TGTGCCAGCAGTGGACAGGGAGGACCC. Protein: CASSGQGGP. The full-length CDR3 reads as CASSGQGGPLYF.

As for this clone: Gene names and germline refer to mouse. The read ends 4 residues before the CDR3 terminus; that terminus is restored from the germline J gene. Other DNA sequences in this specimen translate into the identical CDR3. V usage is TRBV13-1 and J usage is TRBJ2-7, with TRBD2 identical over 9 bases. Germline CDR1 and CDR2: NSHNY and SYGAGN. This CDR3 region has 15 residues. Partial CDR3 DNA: TGTGCCAGCAGTGATGCACTGGGGGGCCGTTAT. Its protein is CASSDALGGRY. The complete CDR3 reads CASSDALGGRYEQYF.

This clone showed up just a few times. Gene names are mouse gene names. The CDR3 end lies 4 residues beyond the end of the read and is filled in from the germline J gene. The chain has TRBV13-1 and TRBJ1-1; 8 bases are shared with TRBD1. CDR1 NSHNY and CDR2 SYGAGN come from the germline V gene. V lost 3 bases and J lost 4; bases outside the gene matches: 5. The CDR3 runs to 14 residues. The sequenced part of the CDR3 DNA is TGTGCCAGCAGTGGACAGGGGAGGGGCACA. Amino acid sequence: CASSGQGRGT. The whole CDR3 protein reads CASSGQGRGTEVFF.

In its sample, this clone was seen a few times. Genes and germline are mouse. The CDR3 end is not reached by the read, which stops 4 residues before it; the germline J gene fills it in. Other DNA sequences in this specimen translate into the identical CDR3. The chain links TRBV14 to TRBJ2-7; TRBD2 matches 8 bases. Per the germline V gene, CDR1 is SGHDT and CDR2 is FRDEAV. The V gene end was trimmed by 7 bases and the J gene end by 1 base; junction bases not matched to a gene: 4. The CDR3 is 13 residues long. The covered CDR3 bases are TGTGCCAGCTCCTTGGGGGGGTCCTAT. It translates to CASSLGGSY. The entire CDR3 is CASSLGGSYEQYF.

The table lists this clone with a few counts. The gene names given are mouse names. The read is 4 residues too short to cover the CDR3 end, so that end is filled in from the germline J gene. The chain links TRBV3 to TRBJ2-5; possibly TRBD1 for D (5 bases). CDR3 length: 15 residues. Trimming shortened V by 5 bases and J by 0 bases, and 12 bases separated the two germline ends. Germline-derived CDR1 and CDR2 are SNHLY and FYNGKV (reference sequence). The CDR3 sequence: CASSIDRPNQDTQYF. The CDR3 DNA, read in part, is TGTGCCAGCAGCATAGACAGACCTAACCAAGAC.

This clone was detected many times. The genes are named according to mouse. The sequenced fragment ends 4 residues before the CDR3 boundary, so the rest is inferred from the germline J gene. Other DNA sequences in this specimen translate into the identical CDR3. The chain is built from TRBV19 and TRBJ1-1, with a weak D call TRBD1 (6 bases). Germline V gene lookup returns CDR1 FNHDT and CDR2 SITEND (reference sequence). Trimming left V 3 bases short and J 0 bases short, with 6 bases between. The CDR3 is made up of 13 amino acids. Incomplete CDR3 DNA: TGTGCCAGCAGTAGACAGGCAAACACA. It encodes CASSRQANT. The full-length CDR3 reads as CASSRQANTEVFF.

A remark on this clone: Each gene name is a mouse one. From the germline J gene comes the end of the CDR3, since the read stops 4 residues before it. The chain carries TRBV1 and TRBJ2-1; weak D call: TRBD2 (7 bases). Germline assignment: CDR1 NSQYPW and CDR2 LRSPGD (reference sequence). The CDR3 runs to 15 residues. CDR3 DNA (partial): TGCACCTGCAGTGCAGCCCGGGGGGCTGGGGCT. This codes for CTCSAARGAGA. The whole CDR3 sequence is CTCSAARGAGAEQFF.

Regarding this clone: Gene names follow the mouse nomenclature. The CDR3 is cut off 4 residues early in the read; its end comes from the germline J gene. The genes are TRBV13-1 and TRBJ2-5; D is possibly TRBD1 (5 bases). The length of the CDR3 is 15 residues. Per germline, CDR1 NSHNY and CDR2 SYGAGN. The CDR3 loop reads CASSDAGGEGDTQYF. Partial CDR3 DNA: TGTGCCAGCAGTGATGCAGGAGGGGAAGGAGAC.

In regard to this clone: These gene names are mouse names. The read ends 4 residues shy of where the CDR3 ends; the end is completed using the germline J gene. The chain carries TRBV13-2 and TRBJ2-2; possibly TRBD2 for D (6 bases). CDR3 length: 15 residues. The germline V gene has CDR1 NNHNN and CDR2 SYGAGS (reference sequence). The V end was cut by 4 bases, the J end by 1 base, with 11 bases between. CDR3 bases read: TGTGCCAGCGGTCTGAACTGGGAAAACACCGGG. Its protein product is CASGLNWENTG. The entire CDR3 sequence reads CASGLNWENTGQLYF.

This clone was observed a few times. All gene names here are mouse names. The CDR3: CASSVPGGGADEQYF. The covered CDR3 bases are TGTGCCAGCAGTGTCCCCGGGGGGGGCGCGGAT. J is TRBJ2-7 and V is TRBV13-1, with TRBD2 identical over 8 bases. With the read ending 4 residues before the CDR3 end, the germline J gene is used to fill in that end. Per the germline V gene, CDR1 is NSHNY and CDR2 is SYGAGN. The CDR3 has 15 amino acids.

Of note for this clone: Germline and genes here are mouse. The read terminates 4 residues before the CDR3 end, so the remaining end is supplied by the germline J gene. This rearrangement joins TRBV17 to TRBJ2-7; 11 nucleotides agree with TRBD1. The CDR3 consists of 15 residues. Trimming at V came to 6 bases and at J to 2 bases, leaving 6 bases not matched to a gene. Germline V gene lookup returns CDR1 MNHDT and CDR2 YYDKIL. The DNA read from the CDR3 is TGTGCTAGCAGGGAGCGGGACAGGGGGGCCTAT. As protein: CASRERDRGAY. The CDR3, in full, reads CASRERDRGAYEQYF.

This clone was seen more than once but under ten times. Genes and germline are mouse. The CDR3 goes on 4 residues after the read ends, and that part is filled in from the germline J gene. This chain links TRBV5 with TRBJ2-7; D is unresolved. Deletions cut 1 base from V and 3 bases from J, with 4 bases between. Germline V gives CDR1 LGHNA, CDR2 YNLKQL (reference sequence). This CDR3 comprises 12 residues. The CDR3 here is CASSQVNYEQYF. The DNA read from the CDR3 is TGTGCCAGCAGCCAAGTCAACTAT.

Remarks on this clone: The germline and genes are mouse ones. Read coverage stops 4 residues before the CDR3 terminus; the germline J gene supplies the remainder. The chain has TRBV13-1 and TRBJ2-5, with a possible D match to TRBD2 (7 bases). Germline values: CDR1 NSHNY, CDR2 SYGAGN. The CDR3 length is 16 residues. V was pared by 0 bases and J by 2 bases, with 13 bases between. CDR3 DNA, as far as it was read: TGTGCCAGCAGTGATGCCTGGGGGCGAGGCCAAGAC. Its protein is CASSDAWGRGQD. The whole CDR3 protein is CASSDAWGRGQDTQYF.

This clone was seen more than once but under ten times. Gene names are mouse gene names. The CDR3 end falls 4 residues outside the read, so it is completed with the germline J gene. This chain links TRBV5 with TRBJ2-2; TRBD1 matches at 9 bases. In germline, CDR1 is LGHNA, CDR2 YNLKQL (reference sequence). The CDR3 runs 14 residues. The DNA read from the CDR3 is TGTGCCAGCAGCCTGGGACAGGGAGGCGGG. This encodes CASSLGQGGG. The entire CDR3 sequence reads CASSLGQGGGQLYF.